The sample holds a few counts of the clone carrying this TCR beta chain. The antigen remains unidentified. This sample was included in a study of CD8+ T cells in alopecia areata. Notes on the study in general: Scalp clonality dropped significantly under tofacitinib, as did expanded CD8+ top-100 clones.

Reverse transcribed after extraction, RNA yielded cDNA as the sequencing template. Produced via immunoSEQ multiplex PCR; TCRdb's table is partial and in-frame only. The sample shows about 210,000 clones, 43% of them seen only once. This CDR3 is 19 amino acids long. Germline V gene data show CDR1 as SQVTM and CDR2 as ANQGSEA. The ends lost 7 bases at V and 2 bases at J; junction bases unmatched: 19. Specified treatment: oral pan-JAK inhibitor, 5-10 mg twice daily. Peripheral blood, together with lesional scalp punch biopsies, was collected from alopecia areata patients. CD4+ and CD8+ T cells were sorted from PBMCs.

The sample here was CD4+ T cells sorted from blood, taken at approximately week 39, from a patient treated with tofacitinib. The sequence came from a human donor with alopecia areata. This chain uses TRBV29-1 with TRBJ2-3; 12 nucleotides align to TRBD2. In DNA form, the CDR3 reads TGCAGCGCCCGCCCATGGAGACAAACTAGCGGGAGGAACACAGATACGCAGTATTTT. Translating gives CSARPWRQTSGRNTDTQYF.